Following are 29 T cell receptor beta chains from one sample sequenced in a study of T cells in Graves' hyperthyroidism and ophthalmopathy. Amplification targeted TCR beta CDR3 regions from RNA transcripts. The study used the HTBI primer set for a first-round RT-PCR of the TCR CDR3. TCRdb itself ran the multiplex PCR reads through MiXCR, one entry per CDR3 protein. The sample includes 500,000 to 650,000 distinct CDR3 sequences, roughly 17% of them seen just once. The material sequenced was blood. The source of these receptors is a woman between 18 and 29 years old with Graves' ophthalmopathy.

This clonotype appeared a few times. The chain recombines TRBV5-4 with TRBJ2-7, with TRBD2 matching 12 bases. Germline assignment: CDR1 SGHNT and CDR2 YYREEE (reference sequence). The CDR3 loop spans 14 amino acids. After removal of 4 bases from V and 6 bases from J, the junction contained 5 bases not matched to a gene. CDR3 sequence: CASSGGTSGPEQYF. As DNA, the CDR3 is TGTGCCAGCAGCGGCGGGACTAGCGGGCCCGAGCAGTACTTC.

In nucleotides, the CDR3 is TGTGCCAGTATTATCACAGGAGTTGCCGGGGAGCTGTTTTTT. Residues: CASIITGVAGELFF. V gene TRBV19 combines with J gene TRBJ2-2; TRBD1 is a possible D gene (5 bases). Germline V gene data show CDR1 as LNHDA and CDR2 as SQIVND (reference sequence). This CDR3 is built from 14 residues. V was pared by 7 bases and J by 6 bases, with 15 bases between.

This chain links TRBV6-1 with TRBJ2-4; tentatively, D is TRBD2 (5 bases). The CDR3 length is 14 residues. In germline, CDR1 is MNHNS, CDR2 SASEGT. V was clipped by 5 bases and J by 3 bases, with 11 bases between them. CDR3 nucleotides: TGTGCCAGCAGTTACTATGGAGGCAAAAACATTCAGTACTTC. Its protein product is CASSYYGGKNIQYF.

J is TRBJ2-1 and V is TRBV7-9; the match to TRBD2 covers 10 bases. CDR1 is SEHNR and CDR2 is FQNEAQ in the germline V gene (reference sequence). Unmatched junction bases numbered 5, after V lost 1 base and J lost 8 bases. CDR3 length: 15 residues. CDR3: CASSLEPSGGDEQFF. CDR3 sequence (DNA): TGTGCCAGCAGCTTAGAACCTAGCGGGGGCGATGAGCAGTTCTTC.

To note about this clonotype: Germline is not matched at one junction end, which may reflect a read error. The rearrangement links TRBV28 to TRBJ2-3; a weak D match, TRBD1 (5 bases). CDR3 length equals 16 residues. Germline V gives CDR1 MDHEN, CDR2 SYDVKM. The chain's CDR3 is CAGSPNRGSLTDTQYF. In DNA form, the CDR3 reads TGTGCCGGCAGCCCTAATAGGGGATCTCTCACAGATACGCAGTATTTT.

To note about this clonotype: A much larger clone lies one base from this, so it may be a read error. The V and J genes are TRBV11-2 and TRBJ2-3, with D perhaps given as TRBD1 or TRBD2 (6 bases each). There are 15 residues in the CDR3. Per germline, CDR1 SGHAT and CDR2 FQNNGV. CDR3 DNA sequence: TGTGCCGGCAGCACCCCGGGGGCCCTCACAGATACGCAGTATTTT. Protein sequence: CAGSTPGALTDTQYF.

As for this clonotype: Here the CDR3 omits its conserved ending phenylalanine or tryptophan, so a read error is the likely source. The chain is built from TRBV27 and TRBJ2-7; D gene uncertain. The germline gives CDR1 MNHEY, CDR2 SMNVEV (reference sequence). Trimming cost V 2 bases and J 1 base, with 6 bases left between them. CDR3 size: 13 residues. The CDR3 DNA reads as TGTGCCAGCAGTTTAAGGGCTTCCTACGAGCAGTACCTC. It translates to CASSLRASYEQYL.

This clonotype turned up a few times. The V and J genes are TRBV20-1 and TRBJ2-3; 7 nucleotides match TRBD2. The junction had 23 bases not matched to a gene; V was cut back by 2 bases and J by 6 bases. The germline gives CDR1 DFQATT, CDR2 SNEGSKA (reference sequence). The CDR3 is made up of 19 amino acids. CDR3 nucleotides: TGCAGTGCTAGATCGATGAGACTCGGGGCGGGAGTTGCACCGGATACGCAGTATTTT. Its protein product is CSARSMRLGAGVAPDTQYF.

CDR3 sequence (DNA): TGTGCCAGCAGCCAAGAATGGGGGGGGGCCTCTAGAGATGAGCAGTTCTTC. This translates into CASSQEWGGASRDEQFF. This chain uses TRBV14 with TRBJ2-1; D is possibly TRBD2 (7 bases). Germline-derived CDR1 and CDR2 are SGHDN and FVKESK. The V end lost 0 bases, the J end lost 8 bases, and 20 bases lay between the germline ends. This CDR3 comprises 17 residues.

This clonotype was counted many times. This sequence joins TRBV20-1 and TRBJ2-3; D perhaps matches TRBD2 (5 bases). V was clipped by 7 bases and J by 2 bases, with 19 bases between them. Germline CDR1 reads DFQATT; CDR2 reads SNEGSKA (reference sequence). The CDR3 covers 15 residues. The CDR3 spells CSELGDRWITDTQYF. The CDR3 DNA sequence: TGCAGTGAACTAGGTGATCGCTGGATCACAGATACGCAGTATTTT.

This sequence joins TRBV19 and TRBJ1-5; the D gene is possibly TRBD1 (5 bases). The CDR3 totals 16 residues. Germline CDR1 reads LNHDA; CDR2 reads SQIVND (reference sequence). Trimming took 3 bases from V and 7 from J, leaving 19 bases between them. As DNA, the CDR3 is TGTGCCAGTAGTATCCCGACGGAAGGTGGGGACCAGCCCCAGCATTTT. This sequence encodes CASSIPTEGGDQPQHF.

J is TRBJ2-2 and V is TRBV29-1; weak D call: TRBD1 (5 bases). Trimming took off 0 bases at V and 1 base at J, with 6 bases between the two ends. The germline V gene has CDR1 SQVTM and CDR2 ANQGSEA. CDR3 length: 14 amino acids. The CDR3 is CSVEDQGNTGELFF. CDR3 coding DNA: TGCAGCGTTGAAGATCAGGGGAACACCGGGGAGCTGTTTTTT.

This clonotype appeared many times. The chain links TRBV2 to TRBJ2-1; 8 nucleotides match TRBD1. The ends lost 3 bases at V and 4 bases at J; junction bases unmatched: 11. CDR3 length: 17 residues. Germline loops: CDR1 SNHLY, CDR2 FYNNEI. CDR3: CASSEDIGTGPYNEQFF. The CDR3 DNA reads as TGTGCCAGCAGTGAGGATATAGGGACAGGCCCTTACAATGAGCAGTTCTTC.

This clonotype showed up many times. V and J are TRBV3-1 and TRBJ2-3; 11 bases align to TRBD2. With 5 bases clipped from V and 6 bases from J, the junction kept 4 bases outside the gene matches. The CDR3 sequence is 14 residues long. Germline loops: CDR1 LGHDT, CDR2 YNNKEL (reference sequence). The CDR3 DNA is TGTGCCAGCAGCTTACGACTAGCGGGGGATACGCAGTATTTT. This codes for CASSLRLAGDTQYF.

This clonotype was observed a few times. The gene calls are TRBV18 and TRBJ2-1, with D perhaps matching TRBD2 (6 bases). The CDR3 has 14 amino acids. Germline V gene lookup returns CDR1 KGHSH and CDR2 LQKENI. V dropped 4 bases and J dropped 3 bases, with 10 bases sitting between them. CDR3 protein: CASSRGGDYNEQFF. Here the CDR3 DNA reads TGTGCCAGCTCACGGGGCGGGGACTACAATGAGCAGTTCTTC.

Concerning this clonotype itself: At one end the junction does not follow the germline gene, possibly because of a read error. The rearrangement joins TRBV7-7 to TRBJ2-5; possible D gene TRBD2, 5 bases. The germline CDR1 and CDR2 sequences are SSHAT and FNYEAQ (reference sequence). This CDR3 spans 13 amino acids. DNA for the CDR3: TGTGCTAGCAGCTCTAGCCGTTGGGAGACCCAGTACTTC. Translation gives CASSSSRWETQYF.

The rearrangement joins TRBV6-2 or TRBV6-3 to TRBJ2-3; 10 nucleotides align to TRBD2. This CDR3 comprises 17 residues. The trim removed 6 bases at V and 5 bases at J, leaving 14 bases unmatched. CDR1 MNHEY and CDR2 SVGEGT come from the germline V gene. The CDR3 protein is CASSRPGLARTGDTQYF. The CDR3 DNA reads TGTGCCAGCAGCAGACCGGGACTAGCGAGGACCGGAGATACGCAGTATTTT.

This clonotype showed up many times. The V and J genes are TRBV2 and TRBJ1-2; D is uncertain. Germline V gene lookup returns CDR1 SNHLY and CDR2 FYNNEI. V lost 4 bases, J lost 5 bases, and 11 bases lay in between. CDR3 size: 13 residues. The CDR3, as DNA: TGTGCCAGCAGTGTTGGCAGGATATATGGCTACACCTTC. Translation: CASSVGRIYGYTF. Drawing the rest from reference TRBV2 and TRBJ1-2, the complete variable domain is EPEVTQTPSHQVTQMGQEVILRCVPISNHLYFYWYRQILGQKVEFLVSFYNNEISEKSEIFDDQFSVERPDGSNFTLKIRSTKLEDSAMYFCASSVGRIYGYTFGSGTRLTVV.

This clonotype was found many times. The CDR3 protein is CASRKVEEETQYF. For the CDR3, the DNA is TGTGCCAGCAGGAAGGTCGAGGAGGAGACCCAGTACTTC. This chain links TRBV2 with TRBJ2-5, with D unclear. From germline, CDR1 is SNHLY and CDR2 FYNNEI. V gave up 6 bases and J gave up 5 bases, with 13 bases separating them. The CDR3 runs to 13 residues.

This clonotype was detected many times. The chain couples TRBV5-1 to TRBJ1-1; D remains unclear. V was cut by 4 bases and J by 6 bases, with 13 bases left in between. The length of the CDR3 is 13 residues. Looked up from germline, CDR1 is SGHRS and CDR2 is YFSETQ. The CDR3 spells CASSLREDAEAFF. CDR3 nucleotides: TGCGCCAGCAGCCTGAGAGAAGACGCTGAAGCTTTCTTT.

This clonotype was counted a few times. This rearrangement joins TRBV24-1 to TRBJ2-1, with 10 bases aligning to TRBD2. The junction had 5 bases not matched to a gene; V was cut back by 3 bases and J by 7 bases. Germline CDR1 is KGHDR and CDR2 is SFDVKD. The CDR3 consists of 15 residues. The CDR3 sequence: CATSDPGLAFNEQFF. The DNA for the CDR3 is TGTGCCACCAGTGATCCGGGACTAGCGTTTAATGAGCAGTTCTTC.

V is TRBV28 and J is TRBJ1-5; D is possibly TRBD1 (6 bases). This CDR3 has 14 residues. V was trimmed by 4 bases and J by 2 bases, leaving 9 bases between them. Germline CDR1 is MDHEN and CDR2 is SYDVKM. CDR3 sequence (DNA): TGTGCCAGCAGTTCTAGACAGGGCAATCAGCCCCAGCATTTT. It is translated as CASSSRQGNQPQHF.

Comments on this clonotype: A read error is likely, as this CDR3 ends without the conserved phenylalanine or tryptophan. The chain employs TRBV9 and TRBJ1-4; D not certain. Germline V gene sequence: CDR1 SGDLS, CDR2 YYNGEE. CDR3 size: 14 residues. The germline V and J ends were trimmed by 0 bases and 0 bases, with 3 bases remaining between them. The DNA of the CDR3 is TGTGCCAGCAGCGTAGAACCAACTAATGAAAAACTGTTTTCT. Its translation is CASSVEPTNEKLFS.

There are many counts of this clonotype. This chain's CDR3 is CASSPGGLGGSPETQYF. CDR3 sequence (DNA): TGTGCCAGCAGTCCGGGGGGTCTGGGCGGGAGCCCAGAGACCCAGTACTTC. J is TRBJ2-5 and V is TRBV27, with 7 bases lining up with TRBD2. Germline CDR1 is MNHEY and CDR2 is SMNVEV (reference sequence). The ends lost 5 bases at V and 4 bases at J; junction bases unmatched: 16. The CDR3 loop spans 17 amino acids.

This clonotype was counted once. The gene calls are TRBV5-1 and TRBJ2-7, with D unresolved. V was pared by 0 bases and J by 6 bases, with 7 bases between. Germline values: CDR1 SGHRS, CDR2 YFSETQ. This CDR3 contains 12 residues. CDR3 in DNA: TGCGCCAGCAGCTTGGACCCACTCGAGCAGTACTTC. Amino acids: CASSLDPLEQYF.

This clonotype was counted a single time. One base away lies a much larger clone, so this may be a sequencing read error. The chain uses TRBV20-1 and TRBJ1-5; D unresolved. The length of the CDR3 is 13 residues. Germline V gene data show CDR1 as DFQATT and CDR2 as SNEGSKA (reference sequence). CDR3 bases: TGCAGTGCTAGAGGAGGCCCCGATCAGCCCCAGCGTTTT. Translation gives CSARGGPDQPQRF.

This clonotype was observed a few times. The chain links TRBV7-6 to TRBJ2-6, with D unclear. Per the germline V gene, CDR1 is SGHVS and CDR2 is FNYEAQ. V gave up 1 base and J gave up 4 bases, with 8 bases separating them. This CDR3 comprises 15 residues. The CDR3 sequence is CASSLGAVGANVLTF. The CDR3 DNA reads as TGTGCCAGCAGCTTAGGGGCGGTAGGGGCCAACGTCCTGACTTTC.

This clonotype was picked up one time. V and J are TRBV28 and TRBJ2-1; D assignment may be TRBD1 or TRBD2 (5 bases each). This CDR3 has 15 residues. The germline V and J ends were trimmed by 6 bases and 7 bases, with 19 bases remaining between them. CDR1 is MDHEN, CDR2 SYDVKM, per germline. The CDR3 loop is CASSSLRGPFNEQFF. The DNA of the CDR3 is TGTGCCAGCAGCTCCCTCCGGGGCCCCTTTAATGAGCAGTTCTTC.

This clonotype occurred many times. V usage is TRBV6-5 and J usage is TRBJ2-5; D remains ambiguous. V was pared by 2 bases and J by 3 bases, with 10 bases between. In germline, CDR1 is MNHEY, CDR2 SVGAGI. The CDR3 length is 14 residues. CDR3 residues: CASSYSRGKETQYF. CDR3 in DNA: TGTGCCAGCAGTTACAGTCGTGGGAAAGAGACCCAGTACTTC.